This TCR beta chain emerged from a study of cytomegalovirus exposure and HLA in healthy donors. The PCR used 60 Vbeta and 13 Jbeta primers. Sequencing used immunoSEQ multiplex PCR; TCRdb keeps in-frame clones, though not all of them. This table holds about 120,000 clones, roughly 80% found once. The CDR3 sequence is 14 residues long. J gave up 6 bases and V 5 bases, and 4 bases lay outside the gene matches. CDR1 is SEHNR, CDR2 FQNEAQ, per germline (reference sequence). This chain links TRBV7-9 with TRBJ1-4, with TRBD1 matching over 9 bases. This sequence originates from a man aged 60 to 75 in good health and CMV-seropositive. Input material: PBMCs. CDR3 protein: CASSLRQGDEKLFF. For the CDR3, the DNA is TGTGCCAGCAGCCTACGACAGGGGGATGAAAAACTGTTTTTT.